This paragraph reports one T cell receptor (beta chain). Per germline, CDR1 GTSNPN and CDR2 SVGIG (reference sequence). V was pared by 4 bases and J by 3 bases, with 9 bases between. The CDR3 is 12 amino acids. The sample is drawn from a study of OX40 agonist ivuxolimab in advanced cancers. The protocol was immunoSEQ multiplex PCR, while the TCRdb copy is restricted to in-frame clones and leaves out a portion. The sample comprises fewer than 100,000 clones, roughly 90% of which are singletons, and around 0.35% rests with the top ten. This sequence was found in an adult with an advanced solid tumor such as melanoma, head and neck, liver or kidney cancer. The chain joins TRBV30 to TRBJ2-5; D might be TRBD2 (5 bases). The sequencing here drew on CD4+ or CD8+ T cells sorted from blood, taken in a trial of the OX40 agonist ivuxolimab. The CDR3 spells CAWKRDEETQYF. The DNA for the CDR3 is TGTGCCTGGAAACGGGATGAAGAGACCCAGTACTTC.